This entry features one T cell receptor beta chain sequence. The junction departs from the called germline gene at one end, perhaps through a read error. In germline, CDR1 is SGHAT, CDR2 FQNNGV. CDR3 size: 16 residues. This sample stems from a study of blood T cell repertoires in COVID-19. Profiled with immunoSEQ multiplex PCR; TCRdb holds only in-frame clones, not every one. Counted here are 250,000 to 350,000 clones, around 89% occurring once; the ten biggest clones make up around 0.84%. Sequencing was done on a sample of peripheral blood. This rearrangement joins TRBV11-2 to TRBJ1-6; D ambiguous. The clonotype comes from a man younger than 40 with acute or convalescent COVID-19. The CDR3 protein is CASSLTSVSSNSPLHF. In nucleotides, the CDR3 is TGTGCCAGCAGCCTCACGTCGGTCTCCTCTAATTCACCCCTCCACTTT.